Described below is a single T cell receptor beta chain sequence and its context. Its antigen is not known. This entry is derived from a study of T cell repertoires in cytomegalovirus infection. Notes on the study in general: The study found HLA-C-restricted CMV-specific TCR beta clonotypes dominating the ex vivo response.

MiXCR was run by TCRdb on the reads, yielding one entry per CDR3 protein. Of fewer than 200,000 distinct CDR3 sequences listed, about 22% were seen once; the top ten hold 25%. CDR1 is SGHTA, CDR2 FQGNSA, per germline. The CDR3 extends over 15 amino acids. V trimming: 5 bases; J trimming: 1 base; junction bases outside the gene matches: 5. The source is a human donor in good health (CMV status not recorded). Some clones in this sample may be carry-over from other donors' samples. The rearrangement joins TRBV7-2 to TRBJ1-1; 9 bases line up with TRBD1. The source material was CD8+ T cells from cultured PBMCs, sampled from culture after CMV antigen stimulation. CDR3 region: CASSHSTGGNTEAFF. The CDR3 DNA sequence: TGTGCCAGCAGCCACTCGACAGGGGGGAACACTGAAGCTTTCTTT. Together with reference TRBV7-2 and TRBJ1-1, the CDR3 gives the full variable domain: GAGVSQSPSNKVTEKGKDVELRCDPISGHTALYWYRQSLGQGLEFLIYFQGNSAPDKSGLPSDRFSAERTGGSVSTLTIQRTQQEDSAVYLCASSHSTGGNTEAFFGQGTRLTVV.